The 5 T cell receptor beta chains listed next were all sequenced from one sample in a study of early T cells in non-severe SARS-CoV-2 infection. A single record per CDR3 protein comes from TCRdb applying MiXCR to the 5' RACE reads. This sample has around 30,000 distinct CDR3 sequences, with about 5% found just once. The sequenced material came from whole blood. Receptor source: an adult who was a healthcare worker with PCR-confirmed SARS-CoV-2 infection or an uninfected control (not recorded which).

This clonotype has a handful of counts. The chain combines TRBV7-9 with TRBJ2-1; no clear D. This CDR3 has 13 amino acids. Trimming stripped 6 bases from V and 9 bases from J, with 15 bases between. CDR1 and CDR2 (germline): SEHNR, FQNEAQ (reference sequence). CDR3 nucleotide sequence: TGTGCCAGCAGAGATACCAAGGCGGTTGAGCAGTTCTTC. Translation gives CASRDTKAVEQFF.

Of note for this clonotype: It may be a read error: a sequence one base away is much more abundant. J is TRBJ2-1 and V is TRBV2; a possible D gene is TRBD2 (5 bases). Germline loops: CDR1 SNHLY, CDR2 FYNNEI. The CDR3 loop spans 12 amino acids. V was cut by 11 bases and J by 15 bases, with 23 bases left in between. The CDR3 nucleotides are TGTGCCTGCCACCTCCGGGGTCCCCCCCCGTTCTTC. It encodes CACHLRGPPPFF.

The sample holds many counts of this clonotype. The CDR3 DNA follows: TGCAGCGTTGTGTGGCTAGCCAAAAACATTCAGTACTTC. Residues: CSVVWLAKNIQYF. V and J are TRBV29-1 and TRBJ2-4; D gene unclear. This CDR3 contains 13 residues. CDR1 is SQVTM and CDR2 is ANQGSEA in the germline V gene. Between the trimmed V and J ends, which lost 4 bases and 0 bases, there was a span of 7 bases.

This clonotype was picked up many times. The DNA of the CDR3 is TGCAGTGCTCGGATCTTGTACACCAACACTGAAGCTTTCTTT. Its protein product is CSARILYTNTEAFF. The rearrangement joins TRBV20-1 to TRBJ1-1; the D is unclear. The CDR3 extends over 14 amino acids. Germline V CDR1 and CDR2: DFQATT, SNEGSKA (reference sequence). V lost 5 bases, J lost 2 bases, and 15 bases lay in between.

This clonotype was counted a few times. The rearrangement joins TRBV7-2 to TRBJ2-1, with unresolved D. This CDR3 region has 15 residues. With 3 bases removed from V and 0 bases from J, the gap between germline ends came to 9 bases. CDR1 and CDR2 from the germline V gene are SGHTA and FQGNSA. DNA for the CDR3: TGTGCCAGCAGCTTTAAAGCGTTCTCCTACAATGAGCAGTTCTTC. It translates to CASSFKAFSYNEQFF.